The 18 T cell receptor beta chains given below trace back to one sample, sequenced in a study of a mutant IDH1 vaccine in newly diagnosed glioma. TCRdb's copy holds only in-frame clones and misses some; the assay was immunoSEQ multiplex PCR. In the table there are roughly 86,000 clones, around 92% of which are singletons. The time point was: week 47, end of study. A single vaccine dose contained 300 ug of mutant IDH1 20-mer peptide, and topical imiquimod was used with it. These receptors have no identified antigens. The starting material was PBMCs, obtained from a glioma patient whose treatment included an IDH1 peptide vaccine. The receptors stem from a woman aged 50 to 60 with glioma.

This clone was found a few times. This sequence joins TRBV20-1 and TRBJ2-5; 7 bases are shared with TRBD2. The CDR3 extends over 11 amino acids. The ends lost 5 bases at V and 4 bases at J; junction bases unmatched: 1. Germline CDR1 is DFQATT and CDR2 is SNEGSKA (reference sequence). The CDR3 DNA follows: TGCAGTGCTCTAGCGGCAGAGACCCAGTACTTC. It codes for CSALAAETQYF.

The CDR3, as DNA: TGTGCCAGCAGTCCGACCGGGACAGGGGCTCGGTATACGCAGTATTTT. Amino acids: CASSPTGTGARYTQYF. The chain couples TRBV28 to TRBJ2-3, with 10 bases fitting TRBD1. The germline gives CDR1 MDHEN, CDR2 SYDVKM. V lost 5 bases to trimming and J lost 7 bases; unmatched junction nucleotides: 12. This CDR3 is 16 amino acids long.

This clone has a single count. The rearrangement links TRBV5-1 to TRBJ1-4, with D uncertain. V lost 1 base to trimming and J lost 8 bases, with 9 bases between them. Germline V gene sequence: CDR1 SGHRS, CDR2 YFSETQ. The CDR3 length is 13 residues. In DNA form, the CDR3 reads TGCGCCAGCAGCTTGAAACCGGGGGAAAAACTGTTTTTT. Its translation is CASSLKPGEKLFF.

The chain uses TRBV7-8 and TRBJ2-1, with D tentatively TRBD2 (6 bases). The germline gives CDR1 SGHVS, CDR2 FQNEAQ. V dropped 4 bases and J dropped 7 bases, with 23 bases sitting between them. The length of the CDR3 is 17 residues. The CDR3 bases are TGTGCCAGCAGCTCGGCTCCCGGGAGTCGCGTAGGGAATGAGCAGTTCTTC. This codes for CASSSAPGSRVGNEQFF.

This rearrangement joins TRBV27 to TRBJ1-1; no definite D call. The CDR3 sequence is 14 residues long. Trimming left V 3 bases short and J 4 bases short, with 12 bases between. Germline lookup yields CDR1 MNHEY and CDR2 SMNVEV (reference sequence). CDR3 amino acids: CASSFWDRGTEAFF. CDR3 DNA: TGTGCCAGCAGTTTCTGGGATCGGGGCACTGAAGCTTTCTTT.

The chain combines TRBV6-6 with TRBJ2-5; 7 nucleotides match TRBD2. The germline CDR1 and CDR2 sequences are MNHNY and SVGAGI (reference sequence). Trimming at V came to 6 bases and at J to 5 bases, leaving 6 bases not matched to a gene. This CDR3 has 13 residues. The CDR3 DNA reads as TGTGCCAGCAGCCAGACTAGCCGGGAGACCCAGTACTTC. Its protein is CASSQTSRETQYF.

The chain is built from TRBV30 and TRBJ1-2; TRBD1 aligns across 8 bases. CDR3 size: 13 residues. J was trimmed by 5 bases and V by 6 bases; bases with no gene match: 8. Germline CDR1 is GTSNPN and CDR2 is SVGIG (reference sequence). The CDR3 DNA follows: TGTGCCTGTTCCCGGGACAGGCCTTATGGCTACACCTTC. Translated, it gives CACSRDRPYGYTF.

In DNA, the CDR3 is TGTGCCAGCAGCGTACAGGCCCAACAGGATGAAAAACTGTTTTTT. This sequence encodes CASSVQAQQDEKLFF. The V gene is TRBV9, the J gene TRBJ1-4, with TRBD1 as a possible D gene (5 bases). CDR1 is SGDLS, CDR2 YYNGEE, per germline. The germline V and J ends were trimmed by 1 base and 6 bases, with 13 bases remaining between them. The CDR3 covers 15 residues.

The gene calls are TRBV5-5 and TRBJ1-2, with TRBD1 matching 10 bases. Germline V gene sequence: CDR1 SGHKS, CDR2 YYEKEE (reference sequence). V was pared by 4 bases and J by 6 bases, with 12 bases of the junction left unmatched. The CDR3 contains 16 residues. The CDR3 loop reads CASSPSGTGVADGYTF. CDR3 coding DNA: TGTGCCAGCAGCCCGTCGGGGACAGGGGTAGCGGATGGCTACACCTTC.

This clone was picked up a small number of times. This rearrangement joins TRBV10-3 to TRBJ2-1; TRBD1 agrees at 10 bases. Germline lookup yields CDR1 ENHRY and CDR2 SYGVKD. This CDR3 is built from 16 residues. The V and J ends lost 4 bases and 7 bases, in that order; junction bases with no gene match: 10. The CDR3 region is CAISASTGGVGNEQFF. DNA for the CDR3: TGTGCCATCAGTGCGTCGACAGGGGGCGTAGGGAATGAGCAGTTCTTC.

The chain recombines TRBV14 with TRBJ2-7; 8 bases match TRBD2. The J segment lost 2 bases and the V segment lost 3 bases, leaving 6 bases of the junction unmatched. The germline CDR1 and CDR2 sequences are SGHDN and FVKESK. The CDR3 extends over 15 amino acids. CDR3 in amino acids: CASSQLAGRTYEQYF. In DNA form, the CDR3 reads TGTGCCAGCAGCCAGTTAGCGGGAAGAACCTACGAGCAGTACTTC.

The chain uses TRBV11-2 and TRBJ2-1, with 12 bases that match TRBD2. The CDR3 sequence is 15 residues long. J was trimmed by 7 bases and V by 6 bases; bases with no gene match: 7. Germline V gene data show CDR1 as SGHAT and CDR2 as FQNNGV. The CDR3 DNA reads as TGTGCCAGCAGTCCTCTAGCGGGAGGGATAAATGAGCAGTTCTTC. Its translation: CASSPLAGGINEQFF.

The chain carries TRBV19 and TRBJ1-4; 8 bases match TRBD1. V dropped 6 bases and J dropped 8; count of bases not matched to a gene: 2. Per germline, CDR1 LNHDA and CDR2 SQIVND (reference sequence). This CDR3 spans 12 amino acids. CDR3 loop: CASRDREEKLFF. CDR3 nucleotide sequence: TGTGCCAGTAGGGACAGGGAGGAAAAACTGTTTTTT.

Concerning this clone: The same CDR3 also results from other DNA sequences found in this sample. The rearrangement joins TRBV30 to TRBJ1-5; 8 bases align to TRBD1. The CDR3 is made up of 13 amino acids. CDR1 is GTSNPN, CDR2 SVGIG, per germline (reference sequence). V was pared by 0 bases and J by 6 bases, with 1 base of the junction left unmatched. The CDR3 is CAWSVQGGQPQHF. The CDR3 DNA sequence: TGTGCCTGGAGTGTACAGGGGGGTCAGCCCCAGCATTTT.

The V and J genes are TRBV11-2 and TRBJ2-5, with D unresolved. CDR3 size: 15 residues. Trimming stripped 5 bases from V and 4 bases from J, with 17 bases between. Germline V gene sequence: CDR1 SGHAT, CDR2 FQNNGV. CDR3 in DNA: TGTGCCAGCAGCCGCCTCCGACCCCACGGAGAGACCCAGTACTTC. Translation: CASSRLRPHGETQYF.

This chain links TRBV29-1 with TRBJ2-3; 7 positions agree with TRBD2. The CDR3 loop spans 15 amino acids. The germline CDR1 and CDR2 sequences are SQVTM and ANQGSEA. V lost 2 bases and J lost 3; bases outside the gene matches: 8. Written as DNA, the CDR3 is TGCAGCGTTGAACCTCTAGCGGCCCCGACAGATACGCAGTATTTT. This gives the protein CSVEPLAAPTDTQYF.

The rearrangement joins TRBV4-2 to TRBJ1-1; D gene unclear. V shed 5 bases and J shed 2 bases, with 12 bases lying between them. Germline-derived CDR1 and CDR2 are LGHNA and YNFKEQ. The CDR3 contains 14 residues. In DNA, the CDR3 is TGTGCCAGCAGCGCACGGACGGGCAACACTGAAGCTTTCTTT. It translates to CASSARTGNTEAFF.

The V gene is TRBV6-5, the J gene TRBJ1-1, with D perhaps TRBD1 (6 bases). V gave up 7 bases and J gave up 10 bases, with 13 bases separating them. CDR1 and CDR2 from the germline V gene are MNHEY and SVGAGI. The CDR3 is 11 amino acids. CDR3 loop: CASTPGGAAFF. The CDR3 DNA reads TGTGCCAGCACCCCGGGGGGGGCAGCTTTCTTT.